The 10 T cell receptor beta chains below were found in one sample sequenced in a study of T cells after yellow fever vaccination. Using its own MiXCR run on the 5' RACE reads, TCRdb lists one record per CDR3 protein. The sample records around 340,000 distinct CDR3 sequences, around 13% being singletons. Here the sequenced sample was CD4+ T cells sorted from PBMCs, taken 15 days after the yellow fever booster vaccination. The origin of the receptors is a man younger than 35 who received the YFV17D yellow fever vaccine.

This sequence joins TRBV20-1 and TRBJ2-7; 9 bases map to TRBD2. Trimming took 5 bases from V and 1 from J; bases not matched to a gene: 9. From germline, CDR1 is DFQATT and CDR2 SNEGSKA (reference sequence). The CDR3 length is 15 residues. The CDR3 loop is CSASRGRGGSYEQYF. The CDR3 bases are TGCAGTGCTTCCCGAGGGCGGGGGGGATCCTACGAGCAGTACTTC.

This rearrangement joins TRBV11-1 to TRBJ2-5, with 9 bases matching TRBD2. The V and J ends lost 5 bases and 0 bases, in that order; junction bases with no gene match: 7. The germline V gene has CDR1 SGHAT and CDR2 FQDESV (reference sequence). This CDR3 has 16 amino acids. CDR3 sequence reads: CASSDSGGPYQETQYF. In nucleotides, the CDR3 is TGTGCCAGCAGCGATAGCGGGGGCCCGTACCAAGAGACCCAGTACTTC.

This clonotype was observed a handful of times. This chain connects TRBV18 to TRBJ1-3; tentatively, D is TRBD1 (5 bases). The CDR3 is made up of 16 amino acids. Germline V gene sequence: CDR1 KGHSH, CDR2 LQKENI. Trimming cost V 6 bases and J 0 bases, with 15 bases left between them. The CDR3 loop reads CASSATVSNSGNTIYF. CDR3 DNA: TGTGCCAGCTCGGCGACAGTGTCGAACTCTGGAAACACCATATATTTT. The full variable domain, its missing parts supplied by reference TRBV18 and TRBJ1-3, is NAGVMQNPRHLVRRRGQEARLRCSPMKGHSHVYWYRQLPEEGLKFMVYLQKENIIDESGMPKERFSAEFPKEGPSILRIQQVVRGDSAAYFCASSATVSNSGNTIYFGEGSWLTVV.

The V call is TRBV12-3 or TRBV12-4, the J call TRBJ1-2, with TRBD1 matching 7 bases. The CDR3 is 14 residues long. J lost 7 bases, V lost 5 bases, and 10 bases had no gene match. Here the CDR3 reads CASSTGAPSGGYTF. CDR3 DNA sequence: TGTGCCAGCAGTACAGGGGCCCCCTCCGGTGGCTACACCTTC.

This chain joins TRBV7-2 and TRBJ1-2, with D tentatively TRBD1 (5 bases). The CDR3 totals 13 residues. Germline values: CDR1 SGHTA, CDR2 FQGNSA. Trimming shortened V by 5 bases and J by 3 bases, and 10 bases separated the two germline ends. CDR3 bases: TGTGCCAGCAGCCGTTGGGGGGACTATGGCTACACCTTC. Translation: CASSRWGDYGYTF.

This clonotype has just a few counts. This chain joins TRBV20-1 and TRBJ1-3, with a tentative D call TRBD1 (5 bases). The CDR3 is made up of 14 amino acids. CDR1 and CDR2 from the germline V gene are DFQATT and SNEGSKA (reference sequence). The germline V and J ends were trimmed by 5 bases and 0 bases, with 11 bases remaining between them. The CDR3 here is CSARLTASGNTIYF. As DNA, the CDR3 is TGCAGTGCTCGCCTGACAGCCTCTGGAAACACCATATATTTT.

This clonotype was seen only a few times. The chain links TRBV7-2 to TRBJ1-1; a possible D gene is TRBD1 (6 bases). Trimming cost V 0 bases and J 4 bases, with 12 bases left between them. This CDR3 spans 15 amino acids. Germline-derived CDR1 and CDR2 are SGHTA and FQGNSA. This CDR3 reads CASSLASTGTTEAFF. CDR3 DNA: TGTGCCAGCAGCTTAGCTTCTACAGGGACCACTGAAGCTTTCTTT.

The chain is built from TRBV5-6 and TRBJ2-5, with D perhaps matching TRBD1 (6 bases). Trimming removed 3 bases at V and 5 bases at J, with 11 bases between. CDR1 and CDR2 from the germline V gene are SGHDT and YYEEEE. The CDR3 is made up of 13 amino acids. The CDR3 here is CASSYWGPETQYF. The CDR3 coding sequence is TGTGCCAGCAGCTACTGGGGGCCTGAGACCCAGTACTTC.

J is TRBJ1-1 and V is TRBV5-1; a weak D match, TRBD1 (6 bases). The CDR3 is made up of 15 amino acids. Germline lookup yields CDR1 SGHRS and CDR2 YFSETQ. V lost 4 bases, J lost 3 bases, and 16 bases lay in between. This CDR3 is CASSPGHRDYTEAFF. The DNA for the CDR3 is TGCGCCAGCAGCCCGGGACACCGGGATTACACTGAAGCTTTCTTT.

The J gene is TRBJ2-3, the V gene TRBV6-5; the D gene is possibly TRBD1 (5 bases). Germline assignment: CDR1 MNHEY and CDR2 SVGAGI. Trimming removed 2 bases at V and 2 bases at J, with 8 bases between. This CDR3 region has 14 residues. CDR3 DNA sequence: TGTGCCAGCAGTTACGACAGAGACACAGATACGCAGTATTTT. Translated: CASSYDRDTDTQYF.